This is a list of T cell receptor beta chains from one sample in a study of CD8+ T cells in alopecia areata. Profiling relied on immunoSEQ multiplex PCR, and the TCRdb table lists in-frame clones only, not all of them. The table includes more than 90,000 clones, about 60% detected once. Sequenced input: CD4+ T cells sorted from blood. The receptor source for this set is a human donor in good health. CDR3s include the opening cysteine and the closing phenylalanine or tryptophan. Each record gives: V gene, clone size, J gene, D gene, CDR3 protein, CDR3 DNA. A D gene is named only where the DNA matches it firmly. Clone size is given for some rows only: seen once, a few or many times, or a class if the clone is expanded.

TRBV5-1,.,TRBJ2-2,.,CASSFYPGTTNTGELFF,TGCGCCAGCAGCTTCTACCCCGGGACAACTAACACCGGGGAGCTGTTTTTT
TRBV5-6,.,TRBJ1-2,.,CASSLRNWGGYTF,TGTGCCAGCAGCTTACGGAACTGGGGTGGCTACACCTTC
TRBV4-2,.,TRBJ2-7,.,CASSQGVTYEQYF,TGTGCCAGCAGCCAAGGTGTAACCTACGAGCAGTACTTC
TRBV27,.,TRBJ1-2,.,CASQRGEGDYGYTF,TGTGCCAGCCAACGAGGGGAAGGGGACTATGGCTACACCTTC
TRBV2,.,TRBJ1-2,.,CASSYSENYGYTF,TGTGCCAGCAGTTACAGCGAGAACTATGGCTACACCTTC
TRBV29-1,.,TRBJ2-1,.,CSVEIGKNEQFF,TGCAGCGTTGAAATAGGAAAGAATGAGCAGTTCTTC
TRBV29-1,few,TRBJ1-2,TRBD1,CSVVDRGSGNYGYTF,TGCAGCGTTGTGGACAGGGGGTCTGGTAACTATGGCTACACCTTC
TRBV6-5,.,TRBJ1-2,.,CASSYTRQYGNGYTF,TGTGCCAGCAGTTACACCCGGCAGTACGGCAATGGCTACACCTTC
TRBV29-1,.,TRBJ2-3,.,CSAKGSGAASTQYF,TGCAGCGCCAAAGGCTCGGGGGCAGCTAGTACGCAGTATTTT
TRBV29-1,.,TRBJ1-1,.,CSGKQRAGGEAFF,TGCAGCGGTAAACAGAGGGCGGGCGGTGAAGCTTTCTTT
TRBV6-6,.,TRBJ2-7,TRBD2,CASSYPGGADEQYF,TGTGCCAGCAGTTACCCGGGGGGTGCGGACGAGCAGTACTTC
TRBV30,.,TRBJ1-2,TRBD1,CAWTSDRGLSF,TGTGCCTGGACTTCGGACAGGGGCCTATCCTTC
TRBV16,.,TRBJ2-3,.,CASSQTEGGTQYF,TGTGCCAGCAGCCAAACGGAGGGGGGAACGCAGTATTTT
TRBV5-4,.,TRBJ2-7,TRBD1,CASRGNRGSGEQYF,TGTGCCAGCAGGGGCAACAGGGGGTCGGGCGAGCAGTACTTC
TRBV15,.,TRBJ1-3,TRBD1,CATSREQGASGNTIYF,TGTGCCACCAGCAGAGAACAGGGGGCTTCAGGAAACACCATATATTTT
TRBV30,.,TRBJ2-2,TRBD1,CAWSPGGSGELFF,TGTGCCTGGAGTCCAGGGGGCTCCGGGGAGCTGTTTTTT
TRBV30,few,TRBJ2-2,.,CAWRRTKNTGELFF,TGTGCCTGGAGGAGGACAAAAAACACCGGGGAGCTGTTTTTT
TRBV7-8,.,TRBJ2-1,.,CASVDPENYNEQFF,TGTGCCAGCGTAGACCCGGAGAACTACAATGAGCAGTTCTTC
TRBV25-1,few,TRBJ1-2,.,CASSETWDYGYTF,TGTGCCAGCAGTGAGACTTGGGACTATGGCTACACCTTC
TRBV7-9,many,TRBJ2-1,TRBD2,CASSLAGRAYNEQFF,TGTGCCAGCAGCTTAGCCGGGAGGGCGTACAATGAGCAGTTCTTC
TRBV29-1,few,TRBJ1-1,.,CSVENKEAAEAFF,TGCAGCGTTGAAAACAAGGAGGCAGCTGAAGCTTTCTTT
TRBV30,.,TRBJ1-5,.,CAWSTGSRNQPQHF,TGTGCCTGGAGTACGGGAAGCCGCAATCAGCCCCAGCATTTT
TRBV29-1,.,TRBJ1-5,.,CRGAGDCNQPQHF,TGCAGGGGGGCCGGGGATTGCAATCAGCCCCAGCATTTT
TRBV2,.,TRBJ2-5,.,CASRRDPKETQYF,TGTGCCAGCAGGAGAGACCCTAAAGAGACCCAGTACTTC
TRBV29-1,.,TRBJ1-5,.,CSVVTTSNQPQHF,TGCAGCGTTGTTACTACAAGCAATCAGCCCCAGCATTTT
TRBV7-9,.,TRBJ2-3,.,CASSSGLSTDTQYF,TGTGCCAGCAGCTCGGGACTTAGCACAGATACGCAGTATTTT
TRBV15,.,TRBJ2-5,.,CATSRDVSHQETQYF,TGTGCCACCAGCAGAGATGTCAGCCACCAAGAGACCCAGTACTTC
TRBV19,once,TRBJ2-5,.,CATSVRTFQETQYF,TGTGCCACCTCCGTCCGGACTTTCCAAGAGACCCAGTACTTC
TRBV10-3,.,TRBJ1-1,.,CAISSGETEAFF,TGTGCCATCAGTTCAGGGGAGACTGAAGCTTTCTTT
TRBV28,.,TRBJ1-1,.,CASSPGVRKAEAFF,TGTGCCAGCAGTCCAGGGGTTAGGAAGGCTGAAGCTTTCTTT
TRBV2,few,TRBJ2-2,TRBD1,CASSGQGRNTGELFF,TGTGCCAGCAGTGGACAGGGTCGGAACACCGGGGAGCTGTTTTTT
TRBV5-6,few,TRBJ1-2,.,CASSLYQIYYGYTF,TGTGCCAGCAGCCTTTACCAGATCTACTATGGCTACACCTTC
TRBV4-1,few,TRBJ1-5,.,CASSLGFRGAGGNNQPQHF,TGCGCCAGCAGTCTCGGCTTTAGAGGGGCGGGGGGCAACAATCAGCCCCAGCATTTT
TRBV6-6,.,TRBJ1-1,TRBD1,CAAGQRNTEAFF,TGTGCCGCGGGACAGAGGAACACTGAAGCTTTCTTT
TRBV5-1,.,TRBJ2-2,.,CASSPSPTGRTGELFF,TGCGCCAGCAGCCCCTCGCCCACGGGACGAACCGGGGAGCTGTTTTTT
TRBV11-2,.,TRBJ2-7,.,CASSLVIGVREQYF,TGTGCCAGCAGCTTAGTCATAGGGGTACGCGAGCAGTACTTC
TRBV4-2,.,TRBJ2-5,.,CASSQDGGGYRDF,TGTGCCAGCAGCCAAGACGGGGGCGGCTACCGCGACTTC
TRBV19,.,TRBJ2-7,TRBD2,CASSSKRGDSYEQYF,TGTGCCAGTAGTTCGAAGCGGGGGGACTCCTACGAGCAGTACTTC
TRBV30,once,TRBJ2-6,.,CAWSLGGAGANVLTF,TGTGCCTGGAGTCTAGGAGGGGCTGGGGCCAACGTCCTGACTTTC
TRBV6-1,.,TRBJ1-2,.,CASSDSVTPYGYTF,TGTGCCAGCAGTGATTCGGTAACCCCTTATGGCTACACCTTC
TRBV30,.,TRBJ1-5,.,CAWSVRGDLNQPQHF,TGTGCCTGGAGTGTACGAGGGGATCTCAATCAGCCCCAGCATTTT
TRBV11-2,once,TRBJ2-1,.,CASSPSYLNEQFF,TGTGCCAGCAGCCCCTCATATCTCAATGAGCAGTTCTTC
TRBV30,.,TRBJ2-1,.,CAWSERARSEQFF,TGTGCCTGGAGTGAAAGAGCGCGGAGTGAGCAGTTCTTC
TRBV4-1,few,TRBJ2-3,.,CASSQEGGAGDTQYF,TGCGCCAGCAGCCAAGAGGGCGGGGCGGGAGATACGCAGTATTTT
TRBV30,.,TRBJ2-1,TRBD2,CAWSNGGGQADEQFF,TGTGCCTGGAGTAATGGCGGGGGGCAGGCGGATGAGCAGTTCTTC
TRBV30,.,TRBJ2-3,TRBD2,CAWKRGTSTDTQYF,TGTGCCTGGAAGCGGGGGACTAGCACAGATACGCAGTATTTT
TRBV19,.,TRBJ1-5,.,CASSTATSNQPQHF,TGTGCCAGTAGTACCGCGACAAGTAATCAGCCCCAGCATTTT
TRBV5-1,.,TRBJ2-3,.,CASSLRTATDTQYF,TGCGCCAGCAGCTTGAGGACAGCCACAGATACGCAGTATTTT
TRBV19,few,TRBJ1-4,.,CASSPGDTNEKLFF,TGTGCCAGTAGTCCAGGGGATACTAATGAAAAACTGTTTTTT
TRBV29-1,few,TRBJ1-4,.,CSVLTPRATNEKLFF,TGCAGCGTTCTGACACCCCGGGCGACTAATGAAAAACTGTTTTTT
TRBV7-2,.,TRBJ2-3,TRBD2,CASGRGGADTQYF,TGTGCCAGCGGCCGGGGGGGAGCAGATACGCAGTATTTT
TRBV2,.,TRBJ2-1,TRBD2,CARTSGGEVEQFF,TGTGCCAGGACTAGCGGGGGGGAGGTTGAGCAGTTCTTC
TRBV7-9,.,TRBJ1-2,TRBD1,CASSLTDRVGGYTF,TGTGCCAGCAGCTTAACCGACAGGGTCGGAGGCTACACCTTC